The rows below give T cell receptor beta chains drawn from one sample of a study of T cell responses to AZD1222 COVID-19 vaccine. Profiled with immunoSEQ multiplex PCR; TCRdb holds only in-frame clones, not every one. Altogether 150,000 to 200,000 clones are present, 85% to 90% being singletons, with the ten largest covering 5.5%. The sequencing here drew on peripheral blood, taken on day 0 of AZD1222 vaccination. The origin of the receptors is an adult in good health. Both conserved end residues are part of each CDR3. D genes are given only for firm matches. Part of the rows lack a size; the others show once, few, many or a class for expanded clones.

D gene	clone size	V gene	J gene	CDR3 DNA	CDR3 protein
-	-	TRBV4-3	TRBJ1-4	TGCGCCAGCAGCCAAGATACGGGGTGGAGAGATGAAAAACTGTTTTTT	CASSQDTGWRDEKLFF
TRBD2	-	TRBV5-4	TRBJ2-7	TGTGCCAGCAGCCGCCGCGGCGCTAGCGGGGAGCAGTACTTC	CASSRRGASGEQYF
-	-	TRBV18	TRBJ2-7	TGTGCCAGCTCACCGTCCCCCGGCAGGGACGACGAGCAGTACTTC	CASSPSPGRDDEQYF
-	once	TRBV6-1	TRBJ1-1	TGTGCCAGCAGTGAAGCGCTTGGGGGGAGGGCTGAAGCTTTCTTT	CASSEALGGRAEAFF
TRBD1	-	TRBV5-1	TRBJ2-2	TGCGCCAGCAGCCTACAGGGGACGGACACCGGGGAGCTGTTTTTT	CASSLQGTDTGELFF
-	few	TRBV28	TRBJ1-5	TGTGCCAGCAGCCCCAGGCCCCGGGGGAATCAGCCCCAGCATTTT	CASSPRPRGNQPQHF
-	-	TRBV28	TRBJ2-7	TGTGCCAGCAGGACAGGCTCCTACGAGCAGTACTTC	CASRTGSYEQYF
-	-	TRBV4-2	TRBJ1-1	TGTGCCAGCAGCCAAGAAGGGCGGCTAGATGAAGCTTTCTTT	CASSQEGRLDEAFF
-	-	TRBV30	TRBJ1-1	TGTGCCTGGGACTCTGGGGGCAAAGGCACTGAAGCTTTCTTT	CAWDSGGKGTEAFF
TRBD2	-	TRBV5-4	TRBJ2-7	TGTGCCAGCAGCTTGGCCCCAATGACTAGCGGGCCCTACGAGCAGTACTTC	CASSLAPMTSGPYEQYF
-	-	TRBV5-1	TRBJ2-7	TGCGCCAGCAGCTTGATGGGGGGCAGGCGAGCCTACGAGCAGTACTTC	CASSLMGGRRAYEQYF
-	-	TRBV28	TRBJ1-2	TGTGCCACCTTATTTCCCGGTGGGACTTACTATGGCTACACCTTC	CATLFPGGTYYGYTF
-	-	TRBV5-1	TRBJ1-4	TGCGCCAGCAGCTTGGGTGCGCAGGGAACTGGGGAAAAACTGTTTTTT	CASSLGAQGTGEKLFF
-	-	TRBV6-5	TRBJ1-4	TGTGCCAGCAGTCCTACAGGTTCGACTAATGAAAAACTGTTTTTT	CASSPTGSTNEKLFF
-	-	TRBV27	TRBJ1-4	TGTGCCAGCAGTTTAAGCTCAGGATCAACTAATGAAAAATTGTTTTTT	CASSLSSGSTNEKLFF
-	-	TRBV11-2	TRBJ2-1	TGTGCCAGCAGCTCTAGTGAGGGGTGGGTGGGGAATGAGCAGTTCTTC	CASSSSEGWVGNEQFF
-	-	TRBV4-3	TRBJ1-6	TGCGCCAGCAGCCAAGATGCCCGGGGTGATTCACCCCTCCACTTT	CASSQDARGDSPLHF
-	-	TRBV5-4	TRBJ1-1	TGTGCCAGCAGCCCCGCGGGAAGGAACACTGAAGCTTTCTTT	CASSPAGRNTEAFF
-	few	TRBV9	TRBJ2-7	TGTGCCAGCAGCGTAGGGGTGAATGGGGAGCAGTACTTC	CASSVGVNGEQYF
-	-	TRBV9	TRBJ2-4	TGTGCCAGCAGCGAGGCCCCCCTTGGACTACAAAACATTCAGTACTTC	CASSEAPLGLQNIQYF
-	-	TRBV9	TRBJ2-2	TGTGCCAGCAGCTTGGGGGGCACCGGGGAGCTGTTTTTT	CASSLGGTGELFF
-	-	TRBV5-1	TRBJ1-6	TGCGCCAGCAGCTTGTTGGCCCTACATTCTCCGGGCAATTCACCCCTCCACTTT	CASSLLALHSPGNSPLHF
-	-	TRBV11-2	TRBJ2-5	TGTGCCAGCAGCCCGAGACGAGCCCAAGAGACCCAGTACTTC	CASSPRRAQETQYF
-	-	TRBV28	TRBJ1-6	TGTGCCAGCCGTTCGCCAGGTGGGTCACCCCTCCACTTT	CASRSPGGSPLHF
-	-	TRBV18	TRBJ1-1	TGTGCCAGCTCACCACCGCGGCAGGGTGACACTGAAGCTTTCTTT	CASSPPRQGDTEAFF
TRBD1	-	TRBV9	TRBJ1-3	TGTGCCAGCAGCGTCTCCGGGACAGTAGCTGGAAACACCATATATTTT	CASSVSGTVAGNTIYF
TRBD1	-	TRBV5-1	TRBJ1-1	TGCGCCAGCAGCATAGGACAGGGGGGGACTGAAGCTTTCTTT	CASSIGQGGTEAFF
TRBD2	-	TRBV9	TRBJ2-3	TGTGCCAGCAGCGTAGGACCGGGAGGCCCAGATACGCAGTATTTT	CASSVGPGGPDTQYF
TRBD1	-	TRBV30	TRBJ2-7	TGTGCCTGGGGAGGACAGGGTACCCGCTACGAGCAGTACTTC	CAWGGQGTRYEQYF
-	-	TRBV11-3	TRBJ2-2	TGTGCCAGCAGCAACGACAGGTCCTCCGGGGAGCTGTTTTTT	CASSNDRSSGELFF
TRBD1	-	TRBV5-5	TRBJ2-7	TGTGCCAGCAGCTTGCGAACAACAGGGGACTACGAGCAGTACTTC	CASSLRTTGDYEQYF
-	-	TRBV6-5	TRBJ1-5	TGTGCCAGCGCTCACGGCAGAAATCAGCCCCAGCATTTT	CASAHGRNQPQHF
-	-	TRBV5-4	TRBJ1-2	TGTGCCAGCAGCTTGGTGGGGGGTTCTAACTATGGCTACACCTTC	CASSLVGGSNYGYTF
-	-	TRBV6-5	TRBJ2-7	TGTGCCAGCAGTTCCGCCGACAGGCCCTACGAGCAGTACTTC	CASSSADRPYEQYF
-	-	TRBV20-1	TRBJ2-1	TGCAGTGCTAGAGGTTACAATGAGCAGTTCTTC	CSARGYNEQFF
-	-	TRBV7-2	TRBJ1-5	TGTGCCAGCAGCCGGGATTTGGTTGGTTTTGGCAATCAGCCCCAGCATTTT	CASSRDLVGFGNQPQHF
-	once	TRBV20-1	TRBJ2-5	TGCAGTGCTAGTATAGGCGAGACCCAGTACTTC	CSASIGETQYF
TRBD1	-	TRBV5-1	TRBJ1-2	TGCGCCAGCAGCCCCGGGACAGCCAACTATGGCTACACCTTC	CASSPGTANYGYTF
-	once	TRBV5-8	TRBJ2-5	TGTGCCAGCAGCATAACAGGGACGGCCCAGTACTTC	CASSITGTAQYF
-	-	TRBV6-1	TRBJ1-6	TGTGCCAGCAGTGACATAGCGGTACGGCTTTATAATTCACCCCTCCACTTT	CASSDIAVRLYNSPLHF
TRBD2	-	TRBV7-3	TRBJ2-7	TGTGCCAGCAGCTTGACGGGAGGGTCCTACGAGCAGTACTTC	CASSLTGGSYEQYF
-	-	TRBV28	TRBJ1-5	TGTGCCAGCAGTTTATGGGGGGCCCAGCATTTT	CASSLWGAQHF
-	-	TRBV5-5	TRBJ2-2	TGTGCCAGCAGCGCCCCACAGGCTACCACCGGGGAGCTGTTTTTT	CASSAPQATTGELFF
-	-	TRBV18	TRBJ2-7	TGTGCCAGCTCACCACCAGGGGCTTCCTACGAGCAGTACTTC	CASSPPGASYEQYF
-	-	TRBV2	TRBJ2-3	TGTGCCAGCAGTGCGGTTGTAGATACGCAGTATTTT	CASSAVVDTQYF
TRBD2	few	TRBV11-2	TRBJ2-5	TGTGCCAGCAGCTTAACGCGGGGGGATCTCCAAGAGACCCAGTACTTC	CASSLTRGDLQETQYF
TRBD2	-	TRBV19	TRBJ2-3	TGTGCCAGTAGCCAGAGGACTAGCGGCACAGATACGCAGTATTTT	CASSQRTSGTDTQYF